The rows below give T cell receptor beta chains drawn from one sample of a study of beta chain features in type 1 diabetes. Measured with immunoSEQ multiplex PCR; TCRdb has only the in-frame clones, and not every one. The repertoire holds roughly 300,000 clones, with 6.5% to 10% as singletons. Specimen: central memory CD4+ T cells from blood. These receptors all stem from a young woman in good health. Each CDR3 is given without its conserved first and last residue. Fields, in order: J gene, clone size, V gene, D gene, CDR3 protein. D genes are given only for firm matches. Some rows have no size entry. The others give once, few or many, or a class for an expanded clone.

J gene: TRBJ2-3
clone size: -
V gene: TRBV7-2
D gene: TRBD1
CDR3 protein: ASSPGNRGRGSTDTQY

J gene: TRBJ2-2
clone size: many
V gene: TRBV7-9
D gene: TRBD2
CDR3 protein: ASSSLLLAGHTGELF

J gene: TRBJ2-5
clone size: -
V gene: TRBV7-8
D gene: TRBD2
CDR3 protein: ASSLAAGRGETQY

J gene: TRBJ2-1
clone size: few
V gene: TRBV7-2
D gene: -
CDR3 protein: ASSQDPASTGNEQF

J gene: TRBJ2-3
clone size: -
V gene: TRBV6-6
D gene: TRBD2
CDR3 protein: ASSQGLSPTLDTQY

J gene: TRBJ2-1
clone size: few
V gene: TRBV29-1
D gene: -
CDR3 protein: SVRLLDEQF

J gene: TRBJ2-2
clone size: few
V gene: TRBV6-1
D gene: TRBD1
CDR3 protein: ASSLRQGITGELF

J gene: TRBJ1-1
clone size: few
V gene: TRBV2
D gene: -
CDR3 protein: ASSETGTSAEAF

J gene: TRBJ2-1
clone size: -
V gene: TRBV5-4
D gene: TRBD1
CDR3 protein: ASSSRGQGYNEQF

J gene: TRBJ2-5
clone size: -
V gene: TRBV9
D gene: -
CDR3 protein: ASSVGLGGETQY

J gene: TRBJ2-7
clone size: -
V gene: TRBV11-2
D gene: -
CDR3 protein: ASSLGGPYEQY

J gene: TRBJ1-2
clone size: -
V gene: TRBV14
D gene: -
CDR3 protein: ASSLNSGQGYT

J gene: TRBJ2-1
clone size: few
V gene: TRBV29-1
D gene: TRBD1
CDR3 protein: SVEKTGVYNEQF

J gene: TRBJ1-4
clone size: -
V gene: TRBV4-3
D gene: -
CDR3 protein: ASSRNRDNEKLF

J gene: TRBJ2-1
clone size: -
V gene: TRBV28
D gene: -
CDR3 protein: ASTRAGDNNEQF